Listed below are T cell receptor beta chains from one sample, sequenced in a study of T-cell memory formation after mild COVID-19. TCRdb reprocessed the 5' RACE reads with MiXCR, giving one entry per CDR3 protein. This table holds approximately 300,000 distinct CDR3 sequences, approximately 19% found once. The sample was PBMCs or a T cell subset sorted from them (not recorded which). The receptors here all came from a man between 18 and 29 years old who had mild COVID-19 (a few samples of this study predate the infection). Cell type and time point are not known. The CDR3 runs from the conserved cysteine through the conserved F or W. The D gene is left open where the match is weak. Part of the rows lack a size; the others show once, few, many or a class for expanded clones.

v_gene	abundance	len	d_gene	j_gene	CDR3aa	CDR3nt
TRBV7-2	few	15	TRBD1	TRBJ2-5	CASSSRPGTGGDQYF	TGTGCCAGCAGCTCGAGACCCGGGACAGGGGGAGACCAGTACTTC
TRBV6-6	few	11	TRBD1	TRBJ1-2	CAGTTGAGYTF	TGTGCCGGAACGACAGGGGCCGGCTACACCTTC
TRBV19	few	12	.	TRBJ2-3	CASSGLSDTQYF	TGTGCCAGTAGCGGGTTGTCAGATACGCAGTATTTT
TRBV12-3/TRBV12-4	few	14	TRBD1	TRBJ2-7	CASKRWTGSHEQYF	TGTGCCAGCAAGAGATGGACAGGGTCCCACGAGCAGTACTTC
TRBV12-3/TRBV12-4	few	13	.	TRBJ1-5	CASSSQGEQPQHF	TGTGCCAGCAGTTCACAGGGAGAACAGCCCCAGCATTTT
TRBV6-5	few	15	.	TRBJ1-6	CASTVLSSYNSPLHF	TGTGCCAGCACCGTCCTGAGCTCCTATAATTCACCCCTCCACTTT
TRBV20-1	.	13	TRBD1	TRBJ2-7	CSARGTGGHEQYF	TGCAGTGCTAGAGGTACAGGGGGCCACGAGCAGTACTTC
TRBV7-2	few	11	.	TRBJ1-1	CASSLPGEAFF	TGTGCCAGCAGCTTACCGGGTGAAGCTTTCTTT
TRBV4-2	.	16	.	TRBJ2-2	CASSGETGVVTGELFF	TGTGCCAGCAGCGGAGAGACGGGGGTGGTGACCGGGGAGCTGTTTTTT
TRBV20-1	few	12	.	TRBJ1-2	CSARGTSYGYTF	TGCAGTGCTAGGGGGACCAGCTATGGCTACACCTTC
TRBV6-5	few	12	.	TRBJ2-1	CASSQQGNEQFF	TGTGCCAGCAGTCAACAGGGCAATGAGCAGTTCTTC
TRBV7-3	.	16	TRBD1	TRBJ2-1	CASSPWTGTHSNEQFF	TGTGCCAGCAGCCCCTGGACAGGGACCCACAGCAATGAGCAGTTCTTC
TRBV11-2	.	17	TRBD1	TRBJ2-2	CASSRRAGTGGTGELFF	TGTGCCAGCAGCAGACGGGCCGGGACAGGGGGCACCGGGGAGCTGTTTTTT
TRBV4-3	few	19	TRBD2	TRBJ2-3	CASSQEWTSGGRGTDTQYF	TGCGCCAGCAGCCAAGAGTGGACTAGCGGGGGGAGGGGCACAGATACGCAGTATTTT
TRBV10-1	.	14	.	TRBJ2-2	CASSLGGSSGELFF	TGCGCCAGCAGTCTAGGGGGGTCTAGCGGGGAGCTGTTTTTT
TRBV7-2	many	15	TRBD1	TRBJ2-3	CASSPDRGGTDTQYF	TGTGCCAGCAGCCCTGACAGGGGAGGCACAGATACGCAGTATTTT
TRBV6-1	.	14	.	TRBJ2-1	CASSELGGYNEQFF	TGTGCCAGCAGTGAATTAGGGGGATACAATGAGCAGTTCTTC
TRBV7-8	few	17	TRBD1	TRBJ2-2	CASSSRPGQAITGELFF	TGTGCCAGCAGCTCGAGACCGGGACAGGCGATTACCGGGGAGCTGTTTTTT
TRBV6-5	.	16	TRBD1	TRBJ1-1	CASSSGTGRMNTEAFF	TGTGCCAGCAGTTCCGGGACAGGGAGGATGAACACTGAAGCTTTCTTT
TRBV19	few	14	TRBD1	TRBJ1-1	CASSPQGARTEAFF	TGTGCCAGTAGTCCTCAGGGGGCGCGGACTGAAGCTTTCTTT
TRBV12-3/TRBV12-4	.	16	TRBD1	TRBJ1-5	CASSFTDRVGNQPQHF	TGTGCCAGCAGTTTTACCGACAGGGTCGGCAATCAGCCCCAGCATTTT
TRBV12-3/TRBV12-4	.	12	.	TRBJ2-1	CASSPNTVEQFF	TGTGCCAGCAGCCCGAACACCGTTGAGCAGTTCTTC
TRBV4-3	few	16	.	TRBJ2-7	CASSQDAGITGYEQYF	TGCGCCAGCAGCCAAGATGCGGGTATAACGGGCTACGAGCAGTACTTC
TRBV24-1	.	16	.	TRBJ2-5	CATSDIRDGMEETQYF	TGTGCCACCAGTGATATTCGGGACGGAATGGAAGAGACCCAGTACTTC
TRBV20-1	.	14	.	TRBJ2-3	CSAPSGTSTDTQYF	TGCAGTGCTCCGTCCGGGACTAGCACAGATACGCAGTATTTT
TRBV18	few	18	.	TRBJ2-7	CASSPPSRRGRNRYEQYF	TGTGCCAGCTCACCACCGTCTAGGAGGGGGCGAAATCGCTACGAGCAGTACTTC
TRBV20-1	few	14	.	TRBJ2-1	CSASRLFHYNEQFF	TGCAGTGCTAGTCGACTATTCCACTACAATGAGCAGTTCTTC
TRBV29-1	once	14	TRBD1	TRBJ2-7	CSVEGGTGGYEQYF	TGCAGCGTTGAAGGGGGGACAGGGGGCTACGAGCAGTACTTC
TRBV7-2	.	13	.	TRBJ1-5	CASSSLGQQPQHF	TGTGCCAGCAGCTCGTTAGGACAGCAGCCCCAGCATTTT
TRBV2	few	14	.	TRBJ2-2	CASSAGKLTGELFF	TGTGCCAGCAGTGCCGGGAAACTCACCGGGGAGCTGTTTTTT
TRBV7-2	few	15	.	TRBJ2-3	CASSLTQGLGDTQYF	TGTGCCAGCAGCCTCACCCAGGGGCTGGGAGATACGCAGTATTTT
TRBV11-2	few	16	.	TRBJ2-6	CASSLFWGPGANVLTF	TGTGCCAGCAGCCTCTTTTGGGGGCCTGGGGCCAACGTCCTGACTTTC
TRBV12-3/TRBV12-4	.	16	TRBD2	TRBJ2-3	CASSLDIGGNTDTQYF	TGTGCCAGCAGTTTAGACATCGGGGGGAATACAGATACGCAGTATTTT
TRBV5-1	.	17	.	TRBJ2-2	CASSLSSLQGPTGELFF	TGCGCCAGCAGCTTGTCGAGTCTTCAGGGACCTACCGGGGAGCTGTTTTTT
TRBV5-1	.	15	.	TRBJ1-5	CASSLDVGGNQPQHF	TGCGCCAGCAGCTTGGATGTGGGGGGGAATCAGCCCCAGCATTTT
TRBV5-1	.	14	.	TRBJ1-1	CASSLAPTGFEAFF	TGCGCCAGCAGCTTGGCCCCAACAGGCTTTGAAGCTTTCTTT
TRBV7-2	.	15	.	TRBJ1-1	CASSYQAQRNTEAFF	TGTGCCAGCAGCTACCAGGCCCAGCGTAACACTGAAGCTTTCTTT
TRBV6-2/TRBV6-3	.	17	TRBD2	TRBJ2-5	CAIQPGASGGPQETQYF	TGTGCCATCCAACCCGGGGCTAGCGGGGGACCCCAAGAGACCCAGTACTTC
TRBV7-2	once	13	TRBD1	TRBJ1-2	CASSFQGAGGYTF	TGTGCCAGCAGTTTTCAGGGGGCTGGGGGCTACACCTTC
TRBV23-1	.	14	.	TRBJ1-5	CASSRGGGEQPQHF	TGCGCCAGCAGTCGGGGCGGGGGGGAGCAGCCCCAGCATTTT
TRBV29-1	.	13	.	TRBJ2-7	CSAATSSLGEQYF	TGCAGCGCGGCCACTAGCAGCCTGGGCGAGCAGTACTTC
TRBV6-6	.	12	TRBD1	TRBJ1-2	CASRRTGDGYTF	TGTGCCAGCAGAAGGACAGGGGACGGCTACACCTTC
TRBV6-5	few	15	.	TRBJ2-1	CASSWDTSSYNEQFF	TGTGCCAGCAGCTGGGACACAAGCTCCTACAATGAGCAGTTCTTC
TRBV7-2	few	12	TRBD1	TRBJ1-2	CASTLDRGGYTF	TGTGCCAGCACCCTCGACAGGGGTGGCTACACCTTC
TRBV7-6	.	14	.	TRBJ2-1	CASSLASLANEQFF	TGTGCCAGCAGCTTAGCGTCACTAGCCAATGAGCAGTTCTTC
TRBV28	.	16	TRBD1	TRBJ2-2	CASSTLGQSNTGELFF	TGTGCCAGCTCTACCTTGGGACAGTCGAACACCGGGGAGCTGTTTTTT
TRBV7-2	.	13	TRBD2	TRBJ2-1	CASSSGLAGQQFF	TGTGCCAGCAGCTCGGGACTAGCGGGGCAGCAGTTCTTC
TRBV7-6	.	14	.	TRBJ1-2	CASSFSIGNYGYTF	TGTGCCAGCAGCTTCAGCATTGGGAACTATGGCTACACCTTC
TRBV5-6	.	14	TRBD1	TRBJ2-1	CASSSWTGYNEQFF	TGTGCCAGCAGCTCCTGGACAGGATACAATGAGCAGTTCTTC
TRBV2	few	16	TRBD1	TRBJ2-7	CASRDRVLRSSYEQYF	TGTGCCAGCAGGGACAGGGTACTGCGCAGCTCCTACGAGCAGTACTTC
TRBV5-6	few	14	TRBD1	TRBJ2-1	CAARDRGTNGEQFF	TGTGCCGCCCGGGACAGGGGGACGAACGGTGAGCAGTTCTTC
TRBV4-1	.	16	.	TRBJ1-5	CASSHLWGVDNQPQHF	TGCGCCAGCAGCCATCTATGGGGGGTTGACAATCAGCCCCAGCATTTT
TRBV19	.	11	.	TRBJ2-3	CASVQGDTQYF	TGTGCCAGTGTCCAGGGAGATACGCAGTATTTT
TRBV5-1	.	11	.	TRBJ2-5	CASSLTQTQYF	TGCGCCAGCAGCTTGACCCAGACCCAGTACTTC
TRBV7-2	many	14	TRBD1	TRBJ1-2	CASSSQGQGYGYTF	TGTGCCAGCAGCTCCCAAGGACAGGGGTATGGCTACACCTTC